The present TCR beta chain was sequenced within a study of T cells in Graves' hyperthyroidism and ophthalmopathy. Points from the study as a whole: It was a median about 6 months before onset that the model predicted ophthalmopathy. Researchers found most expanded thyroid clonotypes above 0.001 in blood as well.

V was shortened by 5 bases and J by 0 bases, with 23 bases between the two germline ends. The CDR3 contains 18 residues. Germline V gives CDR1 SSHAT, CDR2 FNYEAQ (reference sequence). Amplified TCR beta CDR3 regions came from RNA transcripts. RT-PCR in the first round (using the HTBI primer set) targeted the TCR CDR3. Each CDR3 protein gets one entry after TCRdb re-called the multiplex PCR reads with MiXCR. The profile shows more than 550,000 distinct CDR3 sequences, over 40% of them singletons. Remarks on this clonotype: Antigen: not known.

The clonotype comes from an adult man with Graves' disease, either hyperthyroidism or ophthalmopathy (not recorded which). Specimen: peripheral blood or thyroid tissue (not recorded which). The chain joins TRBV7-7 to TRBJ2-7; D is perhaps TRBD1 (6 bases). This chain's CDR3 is CASSVRTPGQTSSYEQYF. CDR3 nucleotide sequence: TGTGCCAGCAGCGTTCGAACACCCGGACAGACCAGCTCCTACGAGCAGTACTTC.